These T cell receptor beta chains were read from a single sample in a study of T-cell memory formation after mild COVID-19. TCRdb recomputed calls from the 5' RACE reads with MiXCR, one row per CDR3 protein. The sample holds around 530,000 distinct CDR3 sequences; roughly 21% are singletons and the top ten take approximately 8%. Material: PBMCs or a T cell subset sorted from them (not recorded which). The source of these receptors is an adult woman who had mild COVID-19 (a few samples of this study predate the infection). Cell type and time point are not known. The CDR3 runs from the conserved cysteine through the conserved F or W. The D gene is left open where the match is weak. Clone size is given for some rows only: seen once, a few or many times, or a class if the clone is expanded.

cdr3_length d_call clone_size j_call v_call cdr3_nt cdr3_aa
15 - - TRBJ2-2 TRBV6-1 TGTGCCAGCAGTGCAGGGGCCCCGAACACCGGGGAGCTGTTTTTT CASSAGAPNTGELFF
13 - - TRBJ1-2 TRBV9 TGTGCCAGCAGCGTAGGACCGGGACATGGCTACACCTTC CASSVGPGHGYTF
15 TRBD1 - TRBJ1-2 TRBV3-1 TGTGCCAGCAGCACGACAGGGGAAGCTAACTATGGCTACACCTTC CASSTTGEANYGYTF
13 - few TRBJ2-3 TRBV7-9 TGTGCTTCTGAGGCCGGCGGCGGAGATACGCAGTATTTT CASEAGGGDTQYF
15 - - TRBJ1-1 TRBV10-3 TGTGCCATCAGCGGACAGACTGGGAGGAACACTGAAGCTTTCTTT CAISGQTGRNTEAFF
14 TRBD1 - TRBJ1-1 TRBV18 TGTGCCAGCTCACCTATTCAGGGGGCAGGTGAAGCTTTCTTT CASSPIQGAGEAFF
14 - few TRBJ1-2 TRBV11-2 TGTGCACAGCAGGGGATAGCTTCGGACTATGGCTACACCTTC CAQQGIASDYGYTF
13 - many TRBJ2-2 TRBV7-9 TGTGCCAGCAGCGTAACGAACACCGGGGAGCTGTTTTTT CASSVTNTGELFF
15 TRBD1 - TRBJ1-2 TRBV7-2 TGTGCCAGCAGCTTAACAGGGGGCGCCAACTATGGCTACACCTTC CASSLTGGANYGYTF
15 TRBD1 - TRBJ2-1 TRBV5-1 TGCGCCAGCAGCCCGGGACAGGGAGGGCACAATGAGCAGTTCTTC CASSPGQGGHNEQFF
15 TRBD1 few TRBJ2-7 TRBV4-1 TGCGCCAGCAGCCCGGGACAGGGAGCCCTCTACGAGCAGTACTTC CASSPGQGALYEQYF
15 TRBD1 - TRBJ1-1 TRBV3-1 TGTGCCAGCAGTCAAACAGGGGGCAGGATCACTGAAGCTTTCTTT CASSQTGGRITEAFF
13 - few TRBJ1-2 TRBV4-1 TGCGCCAGCAGCCAAGTTGGAATGGATGGCTACACCTTC CASSQVGMDGYTF
16 TRBD2 few TRBJ2-3 TRBV5-1 TGCGCCAGCTGTTCGGAGGGAGGGATTATCGCAGATACGCAGTATTTT CASCSEGGIIADTQYF
15 TRBD1 few TRBJ2-1 TRBV10-3 TGTGCCATCAGGAACCCGACAGGGGCCTACAATGAGCAGTTCTTC CAIRNPTGAYNEQFF
14 - few TRBJ2-2 TRBV2 TGTGCCAGCACTCGGGATATCAGCACCGGGGAGCTGTTTTTT CASTRDISTGELFF
13 - few TRBJ2-7 TRBV7-7 TGTGCTAGCAGCTTAGTACAGGGTTGGGAGCAGTACTTC CASSLVQGWEQYF
17 - - TRBJ1-5 TRBV6-5 TGTGCCAGCAGTTATGCACCCCTTACGGTTAGCAATCAGCCCCAGCATTTT CASSYAPLTVSNQPQHF
17 - - TRBJ1-2 TRBV6-1 TGTGCCAGCAGTGAAGCTCTAGAATTAAAAACCAACTATGGCTACACCTTC CASSEALELKTNYGYTF
15 TRBD1 - TRBJ1-1 TRBV11-2 TGTGCCAGCAGCTTAGAAGCAGGGGGAAACACTGAAGCTTTCTTT CASSLEAGGNTEAFF
14 - few TRBJ2-3 TRBV7-6 TGTGCCAGCAGCTTAGCTGGGACCCCAGATACGCAGTATTTT CASSLAGTPDTQYF
18 TRBD2 once TRBJ2-3 TRBV7-9 TGTGCCAGCAGCCTACTCCGACTAGCGGGAGTTTTAACAGATACGCAGTATTTT CASSLLRLAGVLTDTQYF
17 TRBD2 - TRBJ2-1 TRBV4-1 TGCGCCAGCAGCCAAAGGTTGGGGACTAGCGTCCACAATGAGCAGTTCTTC CASSQRLGTSVHNEQFF
15 TRBD1 few TRBJ2-2 TRBV7-7 TGTGCCAGCAGCCCCGGGACAGGCATCACCGGGGAGCTGTTTTTT CASSPGTGITGELFF
13 - few TRBJ1-1 TRBV3-1 TGTGCCAGCAGCCAGGCGACAGGCTTAGGAGCTTTCTTT CASSQATGLGAFF
14 - few TRBJ2-3 TRBV2 TGTGCCAGCAGGAACCCGCGGTTTATGGATACGCAGTATTTT CASRNPRFMDTQYF
14 TRBD1 many TRBJ2-7 TRBV27 TGTGCCAGCAGTCAACGCCGGGACAGCTACGAGCAGTACTTC CASSQRRDSYEQYF
16 TRBD2 - TRBJ2-3 TRBV5-1 TGCGCCAGCAGCCCGAGACTAGCGAGAGACACAGATACGCAGTATTTT CASSPRLARDTDTQYF
16 - - TRBJ2-3 TRBV20-1 TGCAGTGCTAGAAGGAAGGGACCTGGCACTTGGGATACGCAGTATTTT CSARRKGPGTWDTQYF
14 TRBD1 few TRBJ1-2 TRBV4-1 TGCGCCAGCAGCCAAGAACAGGGGGCGCATGGCTACACCTTC CASSQEQGAHGYTF
14 TRBD2 few TRBJ2-1 TRBV19 TGTGCCAGTAGTGCGGGAGGTACCTACAATGAGCAGTTCTTC CASSAGGTYNEQFF
13 - - TRBJ2-1 TRBV5-5 TGTGCCAGCAGCTTCCCTCATGAGAGTGGGCAGTTCTTC CASSFPHESGQFF
14 - many TRBJ1-1 TRBV7-9 TGTGCCAGCAGCTTAGTGGGCAGTGGCACTGAAGCTTTCTTT CASSLVGSGTEAFF
12 TRBD1 few TRBJ1-1 TRBV29-1 TGCAGCGTCGGGGCGACAGGGTTCGAAGCTTTCTTT CSVGATGFEAFF
15 TRBD1 - TRBJ2-7 TRBV5-1 TGCGCCAGCAGCTTAAATACAGGGGCGACCTACGAGCAGTACTTC CASSLNTGATYEQYF
17 - few TRBJ2-3 TRBV2 TGTGCCAGCAGGCGGGATCAGTACAACCCTAGCACAGATACGCAGTATTTT CASRRDQYNPSTDTQYF
16 - - TRBJ2-5 TRBV4-2 TGTGCCAGCAGCCAAGAGGGGGACCGTCGGGGAGAGACCCAGTACTTC CASSQEGDRRGETQYF
19 - few TRBJ2-7 TRBV10-3 TGTGCCATCAGTGAGGGAGGGGTAGGACCGGAGACAGGGATTAAGGAGCAGTACTTC CAISEGGVGPETGIKEQYF
16 TRBD1 - TRBJ2-7 TRBV7-6 TGTGCCAGCAGCTCCCCCAGGACAGGGGGCTACCACGAGCAGTACTTC CASSSPRTGGYHEQYF
15 - few TRBJ2-7 TRBV5-1 TGCGCCAGCAGCAAATGGACAGGAGGGAGCTACGAGCAGTACTTC CASSKWTGGSYEQYF
14 TRBD1 - TRBJ1-1 TRBV20-1 TGCAGTGCTAACAGGGACAGGGATCCCACTGAAGCTTTCTTT CSANRDRDPTEAFF
16 - - TRBJ2-2 TRBV5-1 TGCGCCAGCAGTTATACAGGGCCTCCTAACACCGGGGAGCTGTTTTTT CASSYTGPPNTGELFF